The 32 T cell receptor beta chains below come from one sample, sequenced in a study of blood T cell repertoires in COVID-19. Assay used: immunoSEQ multiplex PCR; TCRdb lists only in-frame clones, some missing. The data contain about 36,000 clones, approximately 80% of them seen just once; the ten biggest clones take up roughly 2%. The sequenced material came from peripheral blood. The source is a man aged 55 to 70 with active COVID-19.

V and J are TRBV27 and TRBJ2-1, with 9 bases lining up with TRBD2. The length of the CDR3 is 18 residues. CDR1 and CDR2 (germline): MNHEY, SMNVEV (reference sequence). Trimming took 0 bases from V and 1 from J; bases not matched to a gene: 7. The CDR3 loop reads CASSLSPSGVGSYNEQFF. The CDR3 nucleotides read TGTGCCAGCAGTTTATCGCCTAGCGGGGTGGGATCCTACAATGAGCAGTTCTTC.

J is TRBJ2-7 and V is TRBV5-5; D remains ambiguous. This CDR3 has 13 residues. V was cut by 4 bases and J by 3 bases, with 11 bases left in between. The germline CDR1 and CDR2 sequences are SGHKS and YYEKEE (reference sequence). CDR3 protein: CASSVSLVYEQYF. As DNA, the CDR3 is TGTGCCAGCAGCGTATCACTTGTCTACGAGCAGTACTTC.

The CDR3 loop reads CATSRDPGGTYEQYF. CDR3 bases: TGTGCCACCAGCAGAGATCCAGGGGGTACCTACGAGCAGTACTTC. The chain has TRBV15 and TRBJ2-7; 7 bases line up with TRBD1. V trimming: 0 bases; J trimming: 2 bases; junction bases outside the gene matches: 4. This CDR3 has 15 amino acids. Germline V gene data show CDR1 as LNHNV and CDR2 as YYDKDF (reference sequence). Together with reference TRBV15 and TRBJ2-7, the CDR3 gives the full variable domain: DAMVIQNPRYQVTQFGKPVTLSCSQTLNHNVMYWYQQKSSQAPKLLFHYYDKDFNNEADTPDNFQSRRPNTSFCFLDIRSPGLGDTAMYLCATSRDPGGTYEQYFGPGTRLTVT.

The V gene is TRBV11-1, the J gene TRBJ2-7, with TRBD2 matching over 11 bases. The ends lost 5 bases at V and 4 bases at J; junction bases unmatched: 10. The CDR3 length is 16 residues. The V gene's germline CDR1 is SGHAT and CDR2 FQDESV (reference sequence). CDR3 amino acids: CASSPRGLAGVYEQYF. The DNA for the CDR3 is TGTGCCAGCAGCCCACGCGGACTAGCGGGTGTTTACGAGCAGTACTTC.

This chain links TRBV7-2 with TRBJ1-2, with D tentatively TRBD1 (6 bases). The V end lost 1 base, the J end lost 2 bases, and 8 bases lay between the germline ends. CDR1 is SGHTA, CDR2 FQGNSA, per germline. The length of the CDR3 is 14 residues. Here the CDR3 reads CASSLVDRNYGYTF. The CDR3 DNA reads as TGTGCCAGCAGCTTAGTGGACAGAAACTATGGCTACACCTTC.

V and J are TRBV5-5 and TRBJ1-5, with D possibly matching TRBD1 (5 bases). Germline CDR1 is SGHKS and CDR2 is YYEKEE (reference sequence). CDR3 size: 17 residues. V lost 3 bases to trimming and J lost 5 bases, with 21 bases between them. The CDR3 sequence is CASSWAGGGLTYQPQHF. The DNA of the CDR3 is TGTGCCAGCAGCTGGGCGGGGGGGGGTCTAACGTATCAGCCCCAGCATTTT. The full variable domain, its missing parts supplied by reference TRBV5-5 and TRBJ1-5, is DAGVTQSPTHLIKTRGQQVTLRCSPISGHKSVSWYQQVLGQGPQFIFQYYEKEERGRGNFPDRFSARQFPNYSSELNVNALLLGDSALYLCASSWAGGGLTYQPQHFGDGTRLSIL.

V usage is TRBV24-1 and J usage is TRBJ1-2; maybe TRBD1 (5 bases). V was trimmed by 3 bases and J by 8 bases, leaving 18 bases between them. The germline V gene has CDR1 KGHDR and CDR2 SFDVKD. The CDR3 consists of 15 residues. The CDR3 nucleotides read TGTGCCACCAGTGATGAGCGGGGCACGGCGGGCGGCTACACCTTC. Residues: CATSDERGTAGGYTF.

J is TRBJ2-5 and V is TRBV4-1; D is unresolved. This CDR3 is built from 13 residues. V lost 2 bases, J lost 9 bases, and 13 bases lay in between. CDR1 is MGHRA, CDR2 YSYEKL, per germline. The CDR3 bases are TGCGCCAGCAGCCAATCCGGGTCCGAGGCCCAGTACTTC. Protein sequence: CASSQSGSEAQYF.

The count of this clone is one. The chain joins TRBV5-1 to TRBJ1-6, with D perhaps matching TRBD1 (6 bases). Germline lookup yields CDR1 SGHRS and CDR2 YFSETQ. This CDR3 has 16 amino acids. Trimming removed 2 bases from V and 0 bases from J, with 9 bases in between. CDR3 in DNA: TGCGCCAGCAGCTTAACAGGGAGCTCCTATAATTCACCCCTCCACTTT. It is translated as CASSLTGSSYNSPLHF.

The V call is TRBV29-1, the J call TRBJ2-7; maybe TRBD2 (7 bases). Germline values: CDR1 SQVTM, CDR2 ANQGSEA. V was clipped by 0 bases and J by 6 bases, with 15 bases between them. CDR3 length: 14 amino acids. CDR3 nucleotide sequence: TGCAGCGTTGAAGATCGCGGGGGCAACGGCGAGCAGTACTTC. Its translation is CSVEDRGGNGEQYF.

On this clone: Other DNA sequences in this specimen translate into the identical CDR3. This chain links TRBV9 with TRBJ1-1; 7 nucleotides agree with TRBD1. Germline V gene data show CDR1 as SGDLS and CDR2 as YYNGEE. This CDR3 has 14 amino acids. V dropped 3 bases and J dropped 0; count of bases not matched to a gene: 2. CDR3 DNA: TGTGCCAGCAGCGCGGGACAGATGAACACTGAAGCTTTCTTT. It translates to CASSAGQMNTEAFF.

The gene calls are TRBV18 and TRBJ1-1; D gene ambiguous. V shed 3 bases and J shed 4 bases, with 6 bases lying between them. The CDR3 spans 12 residues. Germline lookup yields CDR1 KGHSH and CDR2 LQKENI. For the CDR3, the DNA is TGTGCCAGCTCACCGCAGGCCACTGAAGCTTTCTTT. It encodes CASSPQATEAFF.

This clone was seen a few times. The V and J genes are TRBV3-1 (or the pseudogene TRBV3-2) and TRBJ1-2, with D perhaps TRBD1 (6 bases). Per the germline V gene, CDR1 is LGHDT and CDR2 is YNNKEL (reference sequence). The CDR3 consists of 17 residues. The V gene lost 3 bases and the J gene lost 7 bases, with 24 bases spanning the gap. The CDR3 protein is CASSQRAGELGIGGYTF. The CDR3 DNA reads as TGTGCCAGCAGCCAGAGGGCAGGGGAACTTGGGATCGGTGGCTACACCTTC.

This chain joins TRBV4-1 and TRBJ1-5; maybe TRBD1 (5 bases). This CDR3 is 13 amino acids long. CDR1 and CDR2 from the germline V gene are MGHRA and YSYEKL. The germline V and J ends were trimmed by 4 bases and 5 bases, with 9 bases remaining between them. The CDR3 sequence: CASSRDSYQPQHF. In DNA form, the CDR3 reads TGCGCCAGCAGCCGCGACAGTTATCAGCCCCAGCATTTT.

The chain links TRBV2 to TRBJ2-7; possibly TRBD1 for D (5 bases). Trimming left V 7 bases short and J 10 bases short, with 14 bases between. The CDR3 consists of 11 residues. The germline V gene encodes CDR1 SNHLY and CDR2 FYNNEI. The CDR3 DNA is TGTGCCAGCAACCCCTCCGGACACCAGTACTTC. It codes for CASNPSGHQYF.

The genes are TRBV6-2 or TRBV6-3 and TRBJ2-5; no definite D call. Germline V gives CDR1 MNHEY, CDR2 SVGEGT. V was cut by 2 bases and J by 7 bases, with 11 bases left in between. The CDR3 runs 13 residues. CDR3 amino acids: CASSYNSPVTQYF. As DNA, the CDR3 is TGTGCCAGCAGTTACAACAGCCCCGTGACCCAGTACTTC.

This clone was recorded only once. The CDR3 reads CASSWGDGNQPQHF. CDR3 coding DNA: TGTGCCAGCAGCTGGGGGGACGGTAATCAGCCCCAGCATTTT. The genes are TRBV5-5 and TRBJ1-5; perhaps TRBD1 as D (5 bases). Between the trimmed V and J ends, which lost 3 bases and 4 bases, there was a span of 11 bases. The CDR3 is made up of 14 amino acids. Germline CDR1 SGHKS, CDR2 YYEKEE (reference sequence). Together with reference TRBV5-5 and TRBJ1-5, the CDR3 gives the full variable domain: DAGVTQSPTHLIKTRGQQVTLRCSPISGHKSVSWYQQVLGQGPQFIFQYYEKEERGRGNFPDRFSARQFPNYSSELNVNALLLGDSALYLCASSWGDGNQPQHFGDGTRLSIL.

This clone was counted between two and nine times. The V call is TRBV5-1, the J call TRBJ1-1, with D uncertain. V lost 0 bases and J 12 bases, leaving 12 bases between the germline ends. The CDR3 consists of 12 residues. CDR1 and CDR2 (germline): SGHRS, YFSETQ. The CDR3 region has the DNA TGCGCCAGCAGCTTGGCCGAGGGATCAACTTTCTTT. It encodes CASSLAEGSTFF.

The chain is built from TRBV30 and TRBJ2-5; D perhaps matches TRBD2 (6 bases). The CDR3 loop spans 13 amino acids. The germline V gene has CDR1 GTSNPN and CDR2 SVGIG (reference sequence). V lost 2 bases to trimming and J lost 3 bases, with 10 bases between them. The CDR3 region is CAWSWGLKETQYF. CDR3 bases: TGTGCCTGGAGTTGGGGACTTAAAGAGACCCAGTACTTC.

The chain employs TRBV2 and TRBJ2-1, with TRBD2 matching 10 bases. The CDR3 is made up of 16 amino acids. V was pared by 6 bases and J by 5 bases, with 10 bases of the junction left unmatched. Germline CDR1 reads SNHLY; CDR2 reads FYNNEI. This chain's CDR3 is CASSRQREGRNNEQFF. In DNA form, the CDR3 reads TGTGCCAGCAGCCGACAGCGGGAGGGCCGGAACAATGAGCAGTTCTTC.

This clone was seen a handful of times. This chain links TRBV19 with TRBJ1-5; a weak D match, TRBD1 (6 bases). V dropped 6 bases and J dropped 0 bases, with 15 bases sitting between them. Germline V lookup: CDR1 LNHDA, CDR2 SQIVND (reference sequence). The CDR3 sequence is 16 residues long. CDR3 coding DNA: TGTGCCAGTAGACCTACAGGGTTCTATAGCAATCAGCCCCAGCATTTT. This sequence encodes CASRPTGFYSNQPQHF.

This chain connects TRBV27 to TRBJ2-7; maybe TRBD2 (6 bases). Germline CDR1 reads MNHEY; CDR2 reads SMNVEV (reference sequence). V gave up 4 bases and J gave up 2 bases, with 9 bases separating them. The CDR3 runs 13 residues. For the CDR3, the DNA is TGTGCCAGCAGTTGGAGGGGTCCCTACGAGCAGTACTTC. Its translation: CASSWRGPYEQYF.

The V and J genes are TRBV18 and TRBJ1-1, with TRBD1 matching 9 bases. This CDR3 has 14 amino acids. Losses at the gene ends were 3 bases for V and 2 bases for J; bases not matched to a gene: 1. Germline CDR1 is KGHSH and CDR2 is LQKENI. CDR3 residues: CASSPGQGNTEAFF. The CDR3, as DNA: TGTGCCAGCTCACCGGGACAGGGTAACACTGAAGCTTTCTTT.

This clone was detected only a few times. The chain has TRBV2 and TRBJ2-1, with unresolved D. The CDR3 contains 12 residues. Looked up from germline, CDR1 is SNHLY and CDR2 is FYNNEI. Trimming pared 4 bases from V and 9 bases from J, leaving 10 bases between. In DNA, the CDR3 is TGTGCCAGCAGTGCCCCCAGAAGTGAGCAGTTCTTC. Translation gives CASSAPRSEQFF.

Only a few counts were recorded for this clone. As DNA, the CDR3 is TGTGCCAGCAGTCCCGGGACTAGCGGGAGTTATTCCTACGAGCAGTACTTC. It specifies CASSPGTSGSYSYEQYF. The chain combines TRBV28 with TRBJ2-7; 14 bases map to TRBD2. Trimming took 5 bases from V and 1 from J; bases not matched to a gene: 7. Germline lookup yields CDR1 MDHEN and CDR2 SYDVKM. This CDR3 has 17 amino acids. Full variable domain (missing parts from reference TRBV28 and TRBJ2-7): DVKVTQSSRYLVKRTGEKVFLECVQDMDHENMFWYRQDPGLGLRLIYFSYDVKMKEKGDIPEGYSVSREKKERFSLILESASTNQTSMYLCASSPGTSGSYSYEQYFGPGTRLTVT.

The chain has TRBV7-8 and TRBJ2-1, with a tentative D call TRBD1 (5 bases). The V and J ends lost 1 base and 5 bases respectively, with 18 bases between them. The CDR3 spans 17 residues. CDR1 is SGHVS and CDR2 is FQNEAQ in the germline V gene. The CDR3 region has the DNA TGTGCCAGCAGCTTAGGTCGCTGGCAGGGCGTTCACAATGAGCAGTTCTTC. It yields the protein CASSLGRWQGVHNEQFF.

The rearrangement links TRBV29-1 to TRBJ1-2; TRBD1 is a possible D gene (5 bases). The V gene lost 4 bases and the J gene lost 2 bases, with 11 bases spanning the gap. The germline V gene encodes CDR1 SQVTM and CDR2 ANQGSEA. The CDR3 covers 13 residues. The CDR3 DNA reads TGCAGCGTTGGGCCGGACACAAACTATGGCTACACCTTC. Its translation is CSVGPDTNYGYTF.

The chain is built from TRBV7-9 and TRBJ1-1, with D possibly being TRBD1 (6 bases). CDR1 is SEHNR, CDR2 FQNEAQ, per germline (reference sequence). V lost 7 bases and J 1 base, leaving 16 bases between the germline ends. The CDR3 covers 15 residues. The CDR3 coding sequence is TGTGCCAGCACCGGGATCCGGGACAAGAACACTGAAGCTTTCTTT. Its translation is CASTGIRDKNTEAFF. The complete variable domain, with remaining parts taken from reference TRBV7-9 and TRBJ1-1, reads DTGVSQNPRHKITKRGQNVTFRCDPISEHNRLYWYRQTLGQGPEFLTYFQNEAQLEKSRLLSDRFSAERPKGSFSTLEIQRTEQGDSAMYLCASTGIRDKNTEAFFGQGTRLTVV.

Only a few counts were recorded for this clone. The chain links TRBV5-1 to TRBJ2-2, with 7 bases matching TRBD1. The CDR3 loop spans 14 amino acids. The germline V gene encodes CDR1 SGHRS and CDR2 YFSETQ. The trim removed 7 bases at V and 0 bases at J, leaving 3 bases unmatched. The CDR3 nucleotides are TGCGCCAGCGGGACAGTCGCGAACACCGGGGAGCTGTTTTTT. Encoded protein: CASGTVANTGELFF.

This clone has just one count. V is TRBV18 and J is TRBJ2-1, with 15 bases aligning to TRBD2. The CDR3 contains 16 residues. The V segment lost 4 bases and the J segment 8 bases; nucleotides outside the gene matches: 6. The V gene's germline CDR1 is KGHSH and CDR2 LQKENI. CDR3 bases: TGTGCCAGCTCACTCTCGGGACTAGCGGGAGGCTATGAGCAGTTCTTC. Its translation is CASSLSGLAGGYEQFF.

The rearrangement uses TRBV6-5 and TRBJ1-6, with 11 bases matching TRBD1. CDR1 and CDR2 from the germline V gene are MNHEY and SVGAGI. The CDR3 is made up of 15 amino acids. The V and J ends lost 6 bases and 16 bases, in that order; junction bases with no gene match: 14. The CDR3 is CASSPTGQGGIPLHF. CDR3 nucleotide sequence: TGTGCCAGCAGCCCGACGGGACAGGGGGGCATTCCTCTCCACTTT.

A few counts support this clone. The V and J genes are TRBV2 and TRBJ1-4, with 9 bases that match TRBD1. With 4 bases clipped from V and 8 bases from J, the junction kept 11 bases outside the gene matches. Germline V gives CDR1 SNHLY, CDR2 FYNNEI. CDR3 length: 16 residues. CDR3 sequence reads: CASSAGTGSPEEKLFF. CDR3 sequence (DNA): TGTGCCAGCAGTGCCGGGACAGGGAGCCCAGAGGAAAAACTGTTTTTT.